This T cell receptor beta chain was identified in a study of blood T cells in healthy people across ages. Overall study context: Per two T cells, about one barcoded beta molecule was captured through template switching. Study-level findings and limits: Long-lived and aged donors differed, with more naive CD4+ cells and higher diversity in the long-lived.

The second PCR ran about 6 to 11 cycles with a sample-barcoded 5' primer and J-beta primers. MiXCR, applied by TCRdb to the 5' RACE reads, yields one record per CDR3 protein. This table holds roughly 1.5 million distinct CDR3 sequences, approximately 43% found once. Isolation recovered at least 6 million PBMCs from every sample. This clonotype was seen a few times. Its antigen remains unknown. This CDR3 has 14 residues. The V gene lost 6 bases and the J gene lost 0 bases, with 9 bases spanning the gap. Germline V gene data show CDR1 as MNHEY and CDR2 as SVGEGT. This TCR came from a woman younger than 35 in good health. Sequenced input: blood. The J gene is TRBJ1-5, the V gene TRBV6-2 or TRBV6-3; D perhaps matches TRBD1 (6 bases). The CDR3 DNA is TGTGCCAGCAGGGACAGTATTAGCAATCAGCCCCAGCATTTT. This translates into CASRDSISNQPQHF.